Listed below are T cell receptor beta chains from one sample, sequenced in a study of cytomegalovirus exposure and HLA in healthy donors. The table came from immunoSEQ multiplex PCR; TCRdb's copy has only in-frame clones and leaves some out. Of around 130,000 clones detected, roughly 78% appear once; the ten largest clones hold under 6%. The sample comprised PBMCs. These receptors were collected from a man aged 25 to 40 in good health and CMV-seronegative. CDR3s include the opening cysteine and the closing phenylalanine or tryptophan. A D gene is named only where the DNA matches it firmly. Rows may omit the clone size; those that give it use once, few, many or a size class.

V: TRBV19
J: TRBJ2-7
D: NA
size: NA
CDR3: CASSTRPRASVSEQYF
DNA: TGTGCCAGTAGTACCCGGCCCCGGGCTAGCGTGAGTGAGCAGTACTTC

V: TRBV27
J: TRBJ2-7
D: TRBD1
size: NA
CDR3: CASKPRGTGAMGLYF
DNA: TGTGCCAGCAAACCTCGGGGGACAGGGGCTATGGGACTGTACTTC

V: TRBV6-1
J: TRBJ1-5
D: NA
size: NA
CDR3: CASIWHYSNQPQHF
DNA: TGTGCCAGCATTTGGCACTATAGCAATCAGCCCCAGCATTTT

V: TRBV6-1
J: TRBJ1-6
D: NA
size: NA
CDR3: CASSEAGAEAYNSPLHF
DNA: TGTGCCAGCAGTGAAGCGGGGGCAGAAGCCTATAATTCACCCCTCCACTTT

V: TRBV9
J: TRBJ2-2
D: TRBD1
size: NA
CDR3: CASSPGTGRVAGELFF
DNA: TGTGCCAGCAGCCCTGGGACAGGGAGGGTTGCCGGGGAGCTGTTTTTT

V: TRBV16
J: TRBJ1-2
D: NA
size: NA
CDR3: CASSPPGRLANYGYTF
DNA: TGTGCCAGCAGCCCCCCAGGCAGGTTAGCTAACTATGGCTACACCTTC

V: TRBV28
J: TRBJ1-2
D: TRBD1
size: NA
CDR3: CASSGPPGQGNYGYTF
DNA: TGTGCCAGCAGCGGCCCTCCGGGACAGGGAAACTATGGCTACACCTTC

V: TRBV2
J: TRBJ2-3
D: TRBD2
size: NA
CDR3: CASSSSGGTDTQYF
DNA: TGTGCCAGCAGCTCTAGCGGAGGCACAGATACGCAGTATTTT

V: TRBV28
J: TRBJ2-2
D: TRBD2
size: once
CDR3: CASSLLRYGTSASGELFF
DNA: TGTGCCAGCAGTTTATTAAGATACGGGACTAGCGCCTCCGGGGAGCTGTTTTTT

V: TRBV7-9
J: TRBJ1-2
D: TRBD1
size: few
CDR3: CASSSLDRGYGYTF
DNA: TGTGCCAGCAGCTCTCTAGACAGGGGATATGGCTACACCTTC

V: TRBV6-6
J: TRBJ2-3
D: TRBD1
size: few
CDR3: CASSRDRGGTQYF
DNA: TGTGCCAGCAGCCGTGACAGGGGAGGTACGCAGTATTTT

V: TRBV7-2
J: TRBJ1-1
D: NA
size: once
CDR3: CASSLAGQLGTEAFF
DNA: TGTGCCAGCAGCTTAGCTGGGCAGTTAGGTACTGAAGCTTTCTTT

V: TRBV6-5
J: TRBJ2-1
D: TRBD2
size: NA
CDR3: CASSSRLAGGGDEQFF
DNA: TGTGCCAGCAGTTCCCGACTAGCGGGAGGAGGAGATGAGCAGTTCTTC

V: TRBV9
J: TRBJ1-2
D: TRBD1
size: NA
CDR3: CASSRAFRGVENYGYTF
DNA: TGTGCCAGCAGCAGAGCCTTCAGGGGGGTAGAAAACTATGGCTACACCTTC

V: TRBV2
J: TRBJ2-3
D: TRBD1
size: NA
CDR3: CASRIRTGQPDTQYF
DNA: TGTGCCAGCAGAATCAGGACAGGGCAACCAGATACGCAGTATTTT

V: TRBV5-4
J: TRBJ2-7
D: TRBD1
size: few
CDR3: CASSLSEGAVYEQYF
DNA: TGTGCCAGCAGCTTGAGTGAGGGGGCTGTTTACGAGCAGTACTTC

V: TRBV19
J: TRBJ2-3
D: TRBD2
size: NA
CDR3: CASSESLAVYTDTQYF
DNA: TGTGCCAGTAGTGAGTCCCTAGCGGTCTACACAGATACGCAGTATTTT

V: TRBV5-6
J: TRBJ2-3
D: TRBD2
size: NA
CDR3: CASSWGDSGTDTQYF
DNA: TGTGCCAGCAGCTGGGGCGATAGCGGGACAGATACGCAGTATTTT

V: TRBV13
J: TRBJ1-4
D: TRBD1
size: NA
CDR3: CASSFSRDRGLATNEKLFF
DNA: TGTGCCAGCAGCTTCTCCCGGGACAGGGGTCTGGCAACTAATGAAAAACTGTTTTTT

V: TRBV18
J: TRBJ1-4
D: NA
size: NA
CDR3: CASSPPGQNEKLFF
DNA: TGTGCCAGCTCACCCCCAGGGCAGAATGAAAAACTGTTTTTT

V: TRBV19
J: TRBJ2-4
D: TRBD2
size: NA
CDR3: CASSVTSVTALAKNIQYF
DNA: TGTGCCAGTAGCGTGACTAGCGTTACGGCCCTAGCCAAAAACATTCAGTACTTC

V: TRBV7-3
J: TRBJ2-1
D: TRBD2
size: NA
CDR3: CASSSSGPSYNEQFF
DNA: TGTGCCAGCAGCTCTAGCGGACCCTCCTACAATGAGCAGTTCTTC

V: TRBV7-9
J: TRBJ2-3
D: TRBD1
size: NA
CDR3: CASSWTGDITDTQYF
DNA: TGTGCCAGCAGCTGGACAGGCGATATTACAGATACGCAGTATTTT

V: TRBV4-3
J: TRBJ2-1
D: TRBD2
size: NA
CDR3: CASSQLTGGYYNEQFF
DNA: TGCGCCAGCAGCCAGTTGACGGGGGGTTATTACAATGAGCAGTTCTTC

V: TRBV4-2
J: TRBJ1-4
D: NA
size: once
CDR3: CASSQDRVTNEKLFF
DNA: TGTGCCAGCAGCCAAGATCGAGTTACTAATGAAAAACTGTTTTTT

V: TRBV4-3
J: TRBJ1-2
D: TRBD1
size: NA
CDR3: CASSHLNQGADGYTF
DNA: TGCGCCAGCAGCCACCTGAACCAGGGGGCGGATGGCTACACCTTC

V: TRBV11-2
J: TRBJ2-5
D: NA
size: NA
CDR3: CASSLGGGEETQYF
DNA: TGTGCCAGCAGCTTGGGAGGAGGAGAGGAGACCCAGTACTTC

V: TRBV10-3
J: TRBJ2-5
D: NA
size: NA
CDR3: CAISEAGPEETQYF
DNA: TGTGCCATCAGTGAAGCGGGCCCAGAGGAGACCCAGTACTTC

V: TRBV5-6
J: TRBJ1-6
D: NA
size: NA
CDR3: CASSSQLYNSPLHF
DNA: TGTGCCAGCAGCTCACAGCTTTATAATTCACCCCTCCACTTT

V: TRBV28
J: TRBJ1-6
D: NA
size: NA
CDR3: CASRRKISPLHF
DNA: TGTGCCAGCAGGCGAAAAATATCACCCCTCCACTTT

V: TRBV18
J: TRBJ2-1
D: TRBD2
size: NA
CDR3: CASSPTSVSYNEQFF
DNA: TGTGCCAGCTCTCCCACTAGCGTCTCCTACAATGAGCAGTTCTTC

V: TRBV25-1
J: TRBJ2-1
D: TRBD2
size: NA
CDR3: CASSAYWTSGRAWEQFF
DNA: TGTGCCAGCAGTGCCTACTGGACTAGCGGGAGGGCTTGGGAGCAGTTCTTC

V: TRBV6-6
J: TRBJ2-1
D: NA
size: NA
CDR3: CASSREIEQFF
DNA: TGTGCCAGCAGTCGGGAGATCGAGCAGTTCTTC

V: TRBV9
J: TRBJ2-1
D: TRBD2
size: few
CDR3: CASSVSGGYNEQFF
DNA: TGTGCCAGCAGCGTTAGCGGGGGCTACAATGAGCAGTTCTTC

V: TRBV5-4
J: TRBJ1-2
D: NA
size: NA
CDR3: CASSLDRGYTF
DNA: TGTGCCAGCAGCTTGGACCGGGGCTACACCTTC

V: TRBV30
J: TRBJ2-1
D: TRBD2
size: NA
CDR3: CAWRGTGTRIKHEQFF
DNA: TGTGCCTGGCGAGGAACCGGGACTAGGATAAAGCATGAGCAGTTCTTC

V: TRBV4-3
J: TRBJ2-5
D: TRBD2
size: NA
CDR3: CASSQVASGRVDLETQYF
DNA: TGCGCCAGCAGCCAAGTTGCAAGCGGGAGGGTTGATTTGGAGACCCAGTACTTC

V: TRBV7-9
J: TRBJ1-1
D: NA
size: NA
CDR3: CASSLREDTKAFF
DNA: TGTGCCAGCAGCTTAAGGGAGGACACCAAAGCTTTCTTT

V: TRBV7-8
J: TRBJ1-5
D: NA
size: NA
CDR3: CASSLRWADYSNQPQHF
DNA: TGTGCCAGCAGCTTAAGGTGGGCGGACTATAGCAATCAGCCCCAGCATTTT

V: TRBV10-3
J: TRBJ1-5
D: NA
size: NA
CDR3: CAIRDRTTSNQPQHF
DNA: TGTGCCATCAGGGACAGAACAACCAGCAATCAGCCCCAGCATTTT

V: TRBV27
J: TRBJ2-1
D: TRBD1
size: NA
CDR3: CASSSRQGRNEQFF
DNA: TGTGCCAGCAGTTCGCGACAGGGTAGGAATGAGCAGTTCTTC

V: TRBV2
J: TRBJ2-7
D: NA
size: NA
CDR3: CAITGQNYEQYF
DNA: TGTGCCATTACCGGACAGAACTACGAGCAGTACTTC

V: TRBV5-1
J: TRBJ1-1
D: TRBD1
size: NA
CDR3: CASSLGQGAWNTEAFF
DNA: TGCGCCAGCAGCTTGGGGCAGGGGGCTTGGAACACTGAAGCTTTCTTT

V: TRBV28
J: TRBJ1-5
D: TRBD1
size: NA
CDR3: CASSRRTGRQPQHF
DNA: TGTGCCAGCAGCCGTCGGACAGGGCGTCAGCCCCAGCATTTT

V: TRBV6-5
J: TRBJ1-3
D: TRBD1
size: NA
CDR3: CASSGGTGAGNTIYF
DNA: TGTGCCAGCAGTGGCGGGACAGGGGCAGGCAACACCATATATTTT

V: TRBV15
J: TRBJ1-1
D: NA
size: NA
CDR3: CATSPGGGSNTEAFF
DNA: TGTGCCACCAGCCCTGGGGGGGGATCCAACACTGAAGCTTTCTTT

V: TRBV5-1
J: TRBJ1-2
D: NA
size: NA
CDR3: CASSLGQAANYGYTF
DNA: TGCGCCAGCAGCTTGGGGCAGGCCGCTAACTATGGCTACACCTTC

V: TRBV21-1
J: TRBJ2-7
D: NA
size: NA
CDR3: CASSKVKGRSYEQYF
DNA: TGTGCCAGCAGCAAAGTGAAGGGGAGGTCCTACGAGCAGTACTTC

V: TRBV29-1
J: TRBJ1-1
D: NA
size: NA
CDR3: CSGKPRQADTEAFF
DNA: TGCAGCGGGAAGCCCCGACAAGCGGACACTGAAGCTTTCTTT

V: TRBV10-3
J: TRBJ1-4
D: NA
size: NA
CDR3: CAISTTNEKLFF
DNA: TGTGCCATCAGCACAACTAATGAAAAACTGTTTTTT

V: TRBV27
J: TRBJ2-3
D: NA
size: NA
CDR3: CASRTSTDTQYF
DNA: TGTGCCAGCAGAACTAGCACAGATACGCAGTATTTT

V: TRBV2
J: TRBJ2-1
D: TRBD1
size: NA
CDR3: CASSRDRGINEQFF
DNA: TGTGCCAGCAGCCGGGACAGGGGGATCAATGAGCAGTTCTTC

V: TRBV5-4
J: TRBJ2-1
D: TRBD1
size: NA
CDR3: CASSLDRGPYNEQFF
DNA: TGTGCCAGCAGCTTGGACAGGGGTCCCTACAATGAGCAGTTCTTC